The next 27 T cell receptor beta chains were all read from a single sample in a study of OX40 agonist ivuxolimab in advanced cancers. The method was immunoSEQ multiplex PCR; TCRdb's version includes in-frame clones alone and lacks a portion of them. The table includes about 53,000 clones, about four fifths detected once. The sample here was CD4+ or CD8+ T cells sorted from blood, taken in a trial of the OX40 agonist ivuxolimab. All receptors derive from an adult with an advanced solid tumor such as melanoma, head and neck, liver or kidney cancer.

This clone appeared a few times. The gene calls are TRBV14 and TRBJ2-1; D may correspond to TRBD1 or TRBD2 (6 bases each). The CDR3 is made up of 13 amino acids. Trimming stripped 5 bases from V and 5 bases from J, with 10 bases between. Germline V gene data show CDR1 as SGHDN and CDR2 as FVKESK. CDR3 in amino acids: CASSGGGNNEQFF. In nucleotides, the CDR3 is TGTGCCAGCAGCGGAGGGGGGAACAATGAGCAGTTCTTC.

This chain joins TRBV5-1 and TRBJ1-1; 9 positions match TRBD1. This CDR3 is built from 14 residues. J was trimmed by 4 bases and V by 4 bases; bases with no gene match: 5. Germline V gene sequence: CDR1 SGHRS, CDR2 YFSETQ. Here the CDR3 DNA reads TGCGCCAGCAGCCACCGACAGGGGGGCACTGAAGCTTTCTTT. The encoded protein is CASSHRQGGTEAFF.

The V call is TRBV5-8, the J call TRBJ2-1; possibly TRBD2 for D (5 bases). The CDR3 extends over 16 amino acids. V dropped 4 bases and J dropped 7 bases, with 21 bases sitting between them. CDR1 and CDR2 from the germline V gene are SGHTS and YDEGEE. The CDR3 DNA follows: TGTGCCAGCAGCCCGCGTGTCTTGGGGAGTGGTAATGAGCAGTTCTTC. Amino acids: CASSPRVLGSGNEQFF.

The rearrangement uses TRBV28 and TRBJ1-1; D not certain. Trimming left V 6 bases short and J 5 bases short, with 10 bases between. The CDR3 contains 12 residues. Germline CDR1 reads MDHEN; CDR2 reads SYDVKM. The CDR3 loop is CASSLSHTEAFF. For the CDR3, the DNA is TGTGCCAGCAGCCTCTCGCATACTGAAGCTTTCTTT. The full variable domain, rest sourced from reference TRBV28 and TRBJ1-1, is DVKVTQSSRYLVKRTGEKVFLECVQDMDHENMFWYRQDPGLGLRLIYFSYDVKMKEKGDIPEGYSVSREKKERFSLILESASTNQTSMYLCASSLSHTEAFFGQGTRLTVV.

V is TRBV18 and J is TRBJ1-2; perhaps TRBD1 as D (5 bases). The ends were cut back, 3 bases at V and 3 bases at J, with 14 bases in the middle. Germline-derived CDR1 and CDR2 are KGHSH and LQKENI. There are 15 residues in the CDR3. CDR3 bases: TGTGCCAGCTCACCCCAGGGACCAGTAGACTATGGCTACACCTTC. This encodes CASSPQGPVDYGYTF.

The gene calls are TRBV4-2 and TRBJ1-4; 11 nucleotides match TRBD1. The trim removed 5 bases at V and 7 bases at J, leaving 3 bases unmatched. The CDR3 length is 14 residues. Germline CDR1 reads LGHNA; CDR2 reads YNFKEQ. CDR3 nucleotides: TGTGCCAGCAGCGGAGGGACAGGGGGTGAAAAACTGTTTTTT. Translating it yields CASSGGTGGEKLFF.

The V call is TRBV23-1, the J call TRBJ2-7, with D tentatively TRBD1 (5 bases). TRBV23-1 is classed as an ORF, of uncertain function. Trimming removed 2 bases at V and 3 bases at J, with 35 bases between. This CDR3 contains 22 residues. The DNA of the CDR3 is TGCGCCAGCAGTCAACCCCCCCCCTCGAGTCCAGGGTTTCCAGGGCTCTTCTACGAGCAGTACTTC. This gives the protein CASSQPPPSSPGFPGLFYEQYF.

This rearrangement joins TRBV7-9 to TRBJ1-5, with a tentative D call TRBD1 (6 bases). V was pared by 5 bases and J by 0 bases, with 11 bases between. Germline values: CDR1 SEHNR, CDR2 FQNEAQ (reference sequence). The CDR3 has 15 residues. As DNA, the CDR3 is TGTGCCAGCAGCGTGGACAGTTATAGCAATCAGCCCCAGCATTTT. Its translation: CASSVDSYSNQPQHF.

The chain has TRBV27 and TRBJ1-1; possible D gene TRBD1, 5 bases. Trimming cost V 1 base and J 5 bases, with 8 bases left between them. The germline gives CDR1 MNHEY, CDR2 SMNVEV (reference sequence). The CDR3 loop spans 13 amino acids. DNA for the CDR3: TGTGCCAGCAGTTTATACAGGTATACTGAAGCTTTCTTT. Translated: CASSLYRYTEAFF.

Worth noting for this clone: This CDR3 fails to terminate in the conserved phenylalanine or tryptophan, so it likely reflects a read error. V usage is TRBV7-2 and J usage is TRBJ1-1; unclear D gene. Germline-derived CDR1 and CDR2 are SGHTA and FQGNSA. V gave up 5 bases and J gave up 4 bases, with 23 bases separating them. This CDR3 region has 17 residues. CDR3 region: CASSRPALLRRGTEAFL. The CDR3 nucleotides read TGTGCCAGCAGCCGTCCAGCCTTACTGAGACGCGGCACTGAAGCTTTCCTT.

V usage is TRBV27 and J usage is TRBJ2-2, with D maybe TRBD1 (6 bases). With 5 bases removed from V and 0 bases from J, the gap between germline ends came to 13 bases. Germline V gene lookup returns CDR1 MNHEY and CDR2 SMNVEV (reference sequence). The CDR3 has 16 amino acids. CDR3 bases: TGTGCCAGCAGTCCCCGCAGGGGCCCGAACACCGGGGAGCTGTTTTTT. The encoded protein is CASSPRRGPNTGELFF.

The V call is TRBV28, the J call TRBJ1-5; 10 nucleotides line up with TRBD1. CDR1 is MDHEN and CDR2 is SYDVKM in the germline V gene. The V and J ends lost 5 bases and 3 bases, in that order; junction bases with no gene match: 4. CDR3 length: 15 residues. For the CDR3, the DNA is TGTGCCAGCAGTCCGGGACAGGGGTACAATCAGCCCCAGCATTTT. Translated, it gives CASSPGQGYNQPQHF.

For the CDR3, the DNA is TGTGCCAGCAGCGTAGACCATGGCAATCAGCCCCAGCATTTT. This encodes CASSVDHGNQPQHF. The chain carries TRBV9 and TRBJ1-5; D is unresolved. The CDR3 extends over 14 amino acids. Germline values: CDR1 SGDLS, CDR2 YYNGEE. The ends were cut back, 0 bases at V and 2 bases at J, with 6 bases in the middle.

The CDR3, as DNA: TGTGCCAGCAGCCCAGGGCTAGTGGGAAGGGCAGATACGCAGTATTTT. Its translation: CASSPGLVGRADTQYF. This sequence joins TRBV28 and TRBJ2-3; D possibly corresponds to TRBD1 (5 bases). Trimming pared 6 bases from V and 4 bases from J, leaving 20 bases between. This CDR3 has 16 amino acids. The germline V gene has CDR1 MDHEN and CDR2 SYDVKM.

This chain links TRBV6-1 with TRBJ1-2; D is possibly TRBD1 (5 bases). Trimming shortened V by 10 bases and J by 8 bases, and 20 bases separated the two germline ends. This CDR3 contains 13 residues. Germline V gene data show CDR1 as MNHNS and CDR2 as SASEGT. Here the CDR3 DNA reads TGTGCCACTACCCTTGACAGCCTGGGAGGCTACACCTTC. It encodes CATTLDSLGGYTF.

The chain carries TRBV30 and TRBJ1-5; TRBD1 aligns across 8 bases. The CDR3 length is 15 residues. J lost 11 bases, V lost 1 base, and 13 bases had no gene match. Looked up from germline, CDR1 is GTSNPN and CDR2 is SVGIG (reference sequence). CDR3 DNA sequence: TGTGCCTGGAGTGGTGAAGGACAGGGTATTTCGACCCAGCATTTT. This translates into CAWSGEGQGISTQHF.

The rearrangement links TRBV28 to TRBJ2-7, with 9 bases aligning to TRBD1. CDR3 length: 14 amino acids. V lost 5 bases to trimming and J lost 7 bases; unmatched junction nucleotides: 9. Germline V CDR1 and CDR2: MDHEN, SYDVKM. In DNA, the CDR3 is TGTGCCAGCAGTCCGGGACAGGGCCGAGGAGAGCAGTACTTC. Amino acids: CASSPGQGRGEQYF.

The CDR3 sequence is CASSILAGTTDTQYF. Written as DNA, the CDR3 is TGTGCCAGTAGTATTCTAGCGGGGACCACAGATACGCAGTATTTT. The chain links TRBV19 to TRBJ2-3; the match to TRBD2 covers 9 bases. Trimming took 3 bases from V and 2 from J; bases not matched to a gene: 3. CDR1 is LNHDA and CDR2 is SQIVND in the germline V gene (reference sequence). The length of the CDR3 is 15 residues.

This clone has more than one count but fewer than ten. The CDR3 DNA reads TGTGCCAGCAGCGGGGAACTTCAGATCGGAAACACCATATATTTT. Its translation: CASSGELQIGNTIYF. The rearrangement joins TRBV9 to TRBJ1-3; no clear D. The CDR3 is made up of 15 amino acids. The V and J ends lost 3 bases and 4 bases respectively, with 14 bases between them. Germline-derived CDR1 and CDR2 are SGDLS and YYNGEE.

V gene TRBV28 combines with J gene TRBJ2-3; TRBD2 matches at 7 bases. There are 16 residues in the CDR3. The V and J ends lost 3 bases and 6 bases, in that order; junction bases with no gene match: 12. Germline lookup yields CDR1 MDHEN and CDR2 SYDVKM. The CDR3 region has the DNA TGTGCCAGCAGTTTCCACGGCTCTGGGGGGGTGGATACGCAGTATTTT. This translates into CASSFHGSGGVDTQYF. The whole variable domain, remainder taken from reference TRBV28 and TRBJ2-3, is DVKVTQSSRYLVKRTGEKVFLECVQDMDHENMFWYRQDPGLGLRLIYFSYDVKMKEKGDIPEGYSVSREKKERFSLILESASTNQTSMYLCASSFHGSGGVDTQYFGPGTRLTVL.

The genes are TRBV5-1 and TRBJ1-1; maybe TRBD1 (5 bases). Germline-derived CDR1 and CDR2 are SGHRS and YFSETQ. V lost 7 bases to trimming and J lost 1 base, with 14 bases between them. The CDR3 covers 14 residues. The CDR3 spells CASGASLENTEAFF. The CDR3 DNA reads TGCGCCAGCGGGGCCTCGCTCGAGAACACTGAAGCTTTCTTT.

The CDR3: CASSLVTKNYEQYF. Written as DNA, the CDR3 is TGTGCCAGCAGCTTAGTGACTAAGAATTACGAGCAGTACTTC. The chain carries TRBV7-2 and TRBJ2-7; weak D call: TRBD2 (5 bases). The CDR3 has 14 residues. Germline V CDR1 and CDR2: SGHTA, FQGNSA. Trimming removed 1 base from V and 4 bases from J, with 11 bases in between.

The genes are TRBV9 and TRBJ2-5, with D perhaps matching TRBD1 (6 bases). Germline loops: CDR1 SGDLS, CDR2 YYNGEE. CDR3 length: 14 residues. The V end was cut by 3 bases, the J end by 6 bases, with 15 bases between. The DNA of the CDR3 is TGTGCCAGCAGCGAAACAGGGTTCCCCCAGACCCAGTACTTC. Translating gives CASSETGFPQTQYF.

Here the CDR3 DNA reads TGTGCCAGCAGTTCCCCAGGGAGCGTGGAAGATACGCAGTATTTT. As protein: CASSSPGSVEDTQYF. The chain recombines TRBV28 with TRBJ2-3, with D possibly called TRBD1 or TRBD2 (5 bases each). The CDR3 has 15 amino acids. Germline V gives CDR1 MDHEN, CDR2 SYDVKM. V lost 4 bases, J lost 5 bases, and 16 bases lay in between.

The chain links TRBV6-5 to TRBJ2-3, with 9 positions matching TRBD2. The CDR3 is made up of 14 amino acids. The V and J ends lost 7 bases and 1 base, in that order; junction bases with no gene match: 3. Germline values: CDR1 MNHEY, CDR2 SVGAGI. CDR3 coding DNA: TGTGCCAGCACGGCTAGCGGGGGCACAGATACGCAGTATTTT. Translation: CASTASGGTDTQYF.

The chain links TRBV5-1 to TRBJ2-2; no reliable D call. V lost 3 bases and J lost 2, with 5 bases in between. This CDR3 has 13 amino acids. The germline V gene encodes CDR1 SGHRS and CDR2 YFSETQ. This CDR3 is CASSSDNTGELFF. CDR3 nucleotides: TGCGCCAGCAGCTCCGACAACACCGGGGAGCTGTTTTTT. The full variable domain, with the rest looked up from reference TRBV5-1 and TRBJ2-2, is KAGVTQTPRYLIKTRGQQVTLSCSPISGHRSVSWYQQTPGQGLQFLFEYFSETQRNKGNFPGRFSGRQFSNSRSEMNVSTLELGDSALYLCASSSDNTGELFFGEGSRLTVL.

CDR3 bases: TGTGCCAGCAGCGTAGTAGGGACGTTCCAAGAGACCCAGTACTTC. Translating it yields CASSVVGTFQETQYF. The chain uses TRBV9 and TRBJ2-5, with D perhaps being TRBD1 or TRBD2 (5 bases each). Trimming cost V 0 bases and J 1 base, with 10 bases left between them. Germline CDR1 is SGDLS and CDR2 is YYNGEE. The CDR3 contains 15 residues.